This note documents a single T cell receptor beta chain sequence. No antigen is known for it. This sample is part of a study of monozygotic twins with inflammatory bowel disease. Study results and caveats: Distinguishing T cell subtypes was not possible. Clonotype overlap with others was lower in IBD patients than in healthy twins, a difference that was greatest with disease activity. IBD patients showed reduced TCRbeta diversity (inverse Simpson) versus healthy co-twins.

The CDR3 is 15 residues long. Germline V gene lookup returns CDR1 DFQATT and CDR2 SNEGSKA (reference sequence). UMIs bearing a 6-nucleotide sample barcode were added through template switching. TCRdb re-called the 5' RACE reads and gives one entry per CDR3 protein, without DNA. The sample has fewer than 450,000 distinct CDR3 sequences; the top ten hold just over 2.5%. Input material: blood. This chain uses TRBV20-1 with TRBJ2-2; checking the TCRdb D call of TRBD1 is not possible without DNA. This sequence was found in a human donor with ulcerative colitis or Crohn's disease, or a healthy co-twin of an affected twin (not recorded which). This CDR3 is CSASYRAANTGELFF.